The entry below gives a single T cell receptor beta chain sequence along with its context. Its antigen is still unknown. CDR3 length: 13 amino acids. CDR1 is SGHNT, CDR2 YYREEE, per germline (reference sequence). Trimming cost V 0 bases and J 2 bases, with 6 bases left between them. This entry comes from a study of cytomegalovirus exposure and HLA in healthy donors. Study-wide points: Analysis was performed later, and it showed HLA-associated TCR beta chains to be more clonally expanded than equally common others. Listed as cytomegalovirus-associated were over 150 TCR beta chains.

Both 60 Vbeta primers and 13 Jbeta primers went into the PCR. The assay was immunoSEQ multiplex PCR, and TCRdb's table has in-frame clones only and misses some. Among 150,000 to 200,000 clones listed, over 75% were seen once. Sequenced: PBMCs. The V gene is TRBV5-4, the J gene TRBJ2-7; D call uncertain. This TCR was recovered from a man aged 18 to 30 in good health and CMV-seronegative. DNA for the CDR3: TGTGCCAGCAGCTTGGACACAACCTACGAGCAGTACTTC. It yields the protein CASSLDTTYEQYF.